Following are 11 T cell receptor beta chains from one sample sequenced in a study of T-cell reconstitution after alpha-beta-depleted transplantation in children. Unique molecular identifiers were incorporated into the prepared TCRbeta library. TCRdb analysed the PCR reads with MiXCR anew, one entry per CDR3 protein. Of approximately 1,000,000 distinct CDR3 sequences listed, 25% to 35% are singletons. The specimen comprised PBMCs, mostly from graft donor cells, sampled 360 days after TCRalphabeta/CD19-depleted stem cell transplant. These receptors came from a boy in the first two years of life who had a stem cell transplant for SCID, so the T cells may come from the graft donor.

Only a few counts were recorded for this clonotype. The chain combines TRBV29-1 with TRBJ1-1, with TRBD1 as a possible D gene (5 bases). The length of the CDR3 is 12 residues. Trimming removed 0 bases from V and 11 bases from J, with 13 bases in between. Germline V gene sequence: CDR1 SQVTM, CDR2 ANQGSEA. CDR3 amino acids: CSVEEGATVAFF. CDR3 nucleotide sequence: TGCAGCGTTGAAGAGGGCGCGACAGTCGCTTTCTTT. Combining the CDR3 with reference TRBV29-1 and TRBJ1-1 gives the whole variable domain SAVISQKPSRDICQRGTSLTIQCQVDSQVTMMFWYRQQPGQSLTLIATANQGSEATYESGFVIDKFPISRPNLTFSTLTVSNMSPEDSSIYLCSVEEGATVAFFGQGTRLTVV.

The chain carries TRBV20-1 and TRBJ1-1, with D unresolved. CDR3 length equals 13 residues. With 2 bases removed from V and 4 bases from J, the gap between germline ends came to 11 bases. CDR1 and CDR2 from the germline V gene are DFQATT and SNEGSKA (reference sequence). The CDR3 region is CSARSGWGTEAFF. The CDR3, as DNA: TGCAGTGCTAGATCCGGATGGGGCACTGAAGCTTTCTTT.

This clonotype showed up just a few times. CDR3 in amino acids: CASSQQGVGGEQFF. CDR3 bases: TGTGCCAGCAGTCAACAGGGGGTAGGGGGTGAGCAGTTCTTC. The chain recombines TRBV12-3 or TRBV12-4 with TRBJ2-1; 8 bases map to TRBD1. The length of the CDR3 is 14 residues. Trimming at V came to 5 bases and at J to 9 bases, leaving 9 bases not matched to a gene.

This clonotype came up a few times. The chain has TRBV4-1 and TRBJ2-3; TRBD1 matches at 7 bases. The CDR3 is 16 residues long. V shed 0 bases, J shed 0 bases, and the junction held 3 bases outside the gene matches. Germline CDR1 and CDR2: MGHRA and YSYEKL. CDR3: CASSQDRDSSTDTQYF. The CDR3 DNA reads as TGCGCCAGCAGCCAAGATCGGGACAGTAGCACAGATACGCAGTATTTT.

This clonotype was detected only a few times. The chain employs TRBV27 and TRBJ2-1; 11 bases fit TRBD2. J lost 7 bases, V lost 2 bases, and 10 bases had no gene match. CDR1 MNHEY and CDR2 SMNVEV come from the germline V gene (reference sequence). The CDR3 runs 17 residues. CDR3 coding DNA: TGTGCCAGCAGTTTAGTCCTTCTAGCGGGGGGCCAAAATGAGCAGTTCTTC. Translating gives CASSLVLLAGGQNEQFF.

A few counts support this clonotype. J is TRBJ1-1 and V is TRBV25-1, with unresolved D. CDR3 length equals 13 residues. Per the germline V gene, CDR1 is MGHDK and CDR2 is SYGVNS. With 4 bases removed from V and 7 bases from J, the gap between germline ends came to 13 bases. CDR3 nucleotides: TGTGCCAGCAGTGGACCCGCGGGCCTTGAAGCTTTCTTT. Residues: CASSGPAGLEAFF.

This rearrangement joins TRBV5-1 to TRBJ2-3; D may be TRBD2 (7 bases). The CDR3 consists of 16 residues. Germline CDR1 SGHRS, CDR2 YFSETQ. V lost 4 bases and J lost 1, with 16 bases in between. The CDR3 DNA reads TGCGCCAGCAGCGCGACTAGCAGGGGAGGCACAGATACGCAGTATTTT. The encoded protein is CASSATSRGGTDTQYF.

V is TRBV12-3 or TRBV12-4 and J is TRBJ2-7; D ambiguous. Trimming cost V 7 bases and J 2 bases, with 15 bases left between them. CDR3 length equals 14 residues. The CDR3: CASTSGRSPYEQYF. DNA of the CDR3: TGTGCCAGCACTTCAGGACGGAGCCCCTACGAGCAGTACTTC.

The CDR3 DNA reads TGTGCCAGCAGCTTAAGGCGTCATACGCAGTATTTT. Encoded protein: CASSLRRHTQYF. This sequence joins TRBV7-2 and TRBJ2-3, with unresolved D. The CDR3 totals 12 residues. The germline V and J ends were trimmed by 2 bases and 7 bases, with 7 bases remaining between them. CDR1 and CDR2 (germline): SGHTA, FQGNSA.

This chain links TRBV5-4 with TRBJ2-1, with 9 bases fitting TRBD1. The CDR3 runs 15 residues. Losses at the gene ends were 6 bases for V and 0 bases for J; bases not matched to a gene: 4. The germline V gene encodes CDR1 SGHNT and CDR2 YYREEE (reference sequence). The CDR3 DNA reads TGTGCCAGCAAAAGGGGACAGGGCTCCTACAATGAGCAGTTCTTC. Translation: CASKRGQGSYNEQFF.

This rearrangement joins TRBV20-1 to TRBJ2-1, with a weak D call TRBD1 (5 bases). Trimming cost V 6 bases and J 5 bases, with 17 bases left between them. CDR1 is DFQATT and CDR2 is SNEGSKA in the germline V gene (reference sequence). The CDR3 covers 14 residues. CDR3 sequence: CSAILGPGNNEQFF. As DNA, the CDR3 is TGCAGTGCCATTTTGGGGCCGGGCAACAATGAGCAGTTCTTC.